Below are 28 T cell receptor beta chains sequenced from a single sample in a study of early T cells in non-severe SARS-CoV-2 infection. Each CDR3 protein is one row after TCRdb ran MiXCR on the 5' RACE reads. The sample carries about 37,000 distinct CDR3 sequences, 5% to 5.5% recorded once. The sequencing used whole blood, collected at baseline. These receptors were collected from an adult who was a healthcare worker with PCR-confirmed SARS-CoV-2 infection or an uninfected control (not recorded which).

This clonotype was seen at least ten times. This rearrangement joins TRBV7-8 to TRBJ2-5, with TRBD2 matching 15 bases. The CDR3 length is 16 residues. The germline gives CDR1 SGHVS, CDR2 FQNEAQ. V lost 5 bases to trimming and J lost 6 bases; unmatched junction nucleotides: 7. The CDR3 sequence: CASSPRTSGRGKTQYF. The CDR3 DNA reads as TGTGCCAGCAGCCCCCGGACTAGCGGGAGGGGAAAGACCCAGTACTTC.

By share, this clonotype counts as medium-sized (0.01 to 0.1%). The CDR3 is CASSAGGTPNEQFF. CDR3 bases: TGTGCCTCCAGCGCGGGAGGTACCCCAAATGAGCAGTTCTTC. J is TRBJ2-1 and V is TRBV19; 8 nucleotides match TRBD2. Germline trimming cut 11 bases from V and 7 bases from J; bases unmatched to any gene: 13. The CDR3 spans 14 residues. The V gene's germline CDR1 is LNHDA and CDR2 SQIVND (reference sequence).

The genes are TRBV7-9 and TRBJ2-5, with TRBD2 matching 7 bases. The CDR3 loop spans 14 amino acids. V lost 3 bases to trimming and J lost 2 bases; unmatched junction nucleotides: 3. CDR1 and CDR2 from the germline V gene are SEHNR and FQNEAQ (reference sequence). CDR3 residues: CASSFPGLQETQYF. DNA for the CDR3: TGTGCCAGCAGCTTCCCGGGACTACAAGAGACCCAGTACTTC.

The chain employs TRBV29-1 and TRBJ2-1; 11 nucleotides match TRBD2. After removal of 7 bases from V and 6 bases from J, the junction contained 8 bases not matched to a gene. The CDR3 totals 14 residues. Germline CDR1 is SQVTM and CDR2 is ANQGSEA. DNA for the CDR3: TGCAGCGCAGATACTAGCGGGAGAACCAATGAGCAGTTCTTC. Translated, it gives CSADTSGRTNEQFF.

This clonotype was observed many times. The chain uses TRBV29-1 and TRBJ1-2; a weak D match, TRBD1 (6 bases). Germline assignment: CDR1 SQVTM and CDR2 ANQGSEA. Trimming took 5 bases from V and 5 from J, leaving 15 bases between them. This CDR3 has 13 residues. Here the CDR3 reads CSVSPGVGYGYTF. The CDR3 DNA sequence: TGCAGCGTTAGCCCAGGGGTGGGGTATGGCTACACCTTC. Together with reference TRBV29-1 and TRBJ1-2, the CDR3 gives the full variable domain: SAVISQKPSRDICQRGTSLTIQCQVDSQVTMMFWYRQQPGQSLTLIATANQGSEATYESGFVIDKFPISRPNLTFSTLTVSNMSPEDSSIYLCSVSPGVGYGYTFGSGTRLTVV.

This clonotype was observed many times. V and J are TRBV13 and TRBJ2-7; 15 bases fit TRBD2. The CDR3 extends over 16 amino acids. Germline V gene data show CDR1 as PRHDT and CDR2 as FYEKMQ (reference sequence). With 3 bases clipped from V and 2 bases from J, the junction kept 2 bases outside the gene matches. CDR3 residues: CASSLGLAGGAYEQYF. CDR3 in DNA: TGTGCCAGCAGCTTGGGACTAGCGGGAGGCGCCTACGAGCAGTACTTC.

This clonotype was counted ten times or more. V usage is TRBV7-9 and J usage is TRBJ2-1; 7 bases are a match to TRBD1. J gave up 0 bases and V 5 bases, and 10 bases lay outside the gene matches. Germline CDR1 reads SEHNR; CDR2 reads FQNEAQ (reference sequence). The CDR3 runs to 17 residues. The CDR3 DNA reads TGTGCCAGCAGCCTATTAGGACAGGAGAGCTCCTACAATGAGCAGTTCTTC. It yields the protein CASSLLGQESSYNEQFF.

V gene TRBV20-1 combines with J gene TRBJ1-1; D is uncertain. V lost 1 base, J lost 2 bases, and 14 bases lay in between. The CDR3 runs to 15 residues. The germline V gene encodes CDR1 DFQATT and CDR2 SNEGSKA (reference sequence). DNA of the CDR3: TGCAGTGCTAGAGTCGTGAAACTTTTCAACACTGAAGCTTTCTTT. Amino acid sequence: CSARVVKLFNTEAFF.

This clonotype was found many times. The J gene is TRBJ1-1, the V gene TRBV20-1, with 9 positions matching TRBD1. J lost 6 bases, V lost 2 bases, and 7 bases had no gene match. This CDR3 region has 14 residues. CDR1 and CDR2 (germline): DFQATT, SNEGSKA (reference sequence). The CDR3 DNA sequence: TGCAGTGCTAGACCCGGACAGGGGACTCCTGAAGCTTTCTTT. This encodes CSARPGQGTPEAFF.

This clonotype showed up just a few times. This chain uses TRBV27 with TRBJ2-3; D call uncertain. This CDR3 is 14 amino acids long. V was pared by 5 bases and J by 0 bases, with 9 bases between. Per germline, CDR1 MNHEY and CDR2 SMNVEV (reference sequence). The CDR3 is CASSPETSTDTQYF. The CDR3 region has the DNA TGTGCCAGCAGTCCTGAGACCAGCACAGATACGCAGTATTTT.

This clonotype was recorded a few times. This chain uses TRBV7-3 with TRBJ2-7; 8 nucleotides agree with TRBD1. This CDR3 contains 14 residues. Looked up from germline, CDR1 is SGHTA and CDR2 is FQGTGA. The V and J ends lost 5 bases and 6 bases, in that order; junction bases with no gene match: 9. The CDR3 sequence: CASSMTGAPSEQYF. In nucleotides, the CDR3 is TGTGCCAGCAGCATGACAGGGGCGCCCTCCGAGCAGTACTTC.

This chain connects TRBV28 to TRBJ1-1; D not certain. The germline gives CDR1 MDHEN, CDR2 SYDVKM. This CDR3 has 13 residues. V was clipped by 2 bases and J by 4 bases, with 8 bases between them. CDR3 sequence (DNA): TGTGCCAGCAGTTTACTGGGGAGCACTGAAGCTTTCTTT. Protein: CASSLLGSTEAFF. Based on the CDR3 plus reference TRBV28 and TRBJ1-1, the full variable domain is DVKVTQSSRYLVKRTGEKVFLECVQDMDHENMFWYRQDPGLGLRLIYFSYDVKMKEKGDIPEGYSVSREKKERFSLILESASTNQTSMYLCASSLLGSTEAFFGQGTRLTVV.

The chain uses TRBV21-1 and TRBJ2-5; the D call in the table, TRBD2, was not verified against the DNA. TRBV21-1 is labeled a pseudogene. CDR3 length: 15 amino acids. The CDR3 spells CASSKGGLLQETQYF. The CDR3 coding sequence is TGTGCCAGCAGCAAAGGGGGACTCCTCCAAGAGACCCAGTACTTC.

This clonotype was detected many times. CDR3 region: CASGWELADIAKNIQYF. CDR3 coding DNA: TGTGCTAGTGGTTGGGAACTAGCGGATATAGCCAAAAACATTCAGTACTTC. The chain combines TRBV12-5 with TRBJ2-4, with 8 positions matching TRBD2. Germline V gene data show CDR1 as LGHNT and CDR2 as FRNRAP. The CDR3 is 17 residues long. V was clipped by 4 bases and J by 0 bases; unmatched bases: 8.

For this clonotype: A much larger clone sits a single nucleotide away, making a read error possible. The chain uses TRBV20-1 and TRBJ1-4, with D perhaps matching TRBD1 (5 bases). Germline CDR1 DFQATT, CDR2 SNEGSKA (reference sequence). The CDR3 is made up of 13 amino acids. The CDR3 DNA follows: TGCAGTGCTAGGAGGGGTCCTAATGGAAAACTGTTTTTT. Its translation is CSARRGPNGKLFF.

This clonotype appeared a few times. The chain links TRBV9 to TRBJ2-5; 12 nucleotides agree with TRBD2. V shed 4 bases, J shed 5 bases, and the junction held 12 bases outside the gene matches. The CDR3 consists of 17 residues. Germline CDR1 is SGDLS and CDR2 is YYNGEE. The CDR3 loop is CASSLLPSGRAGETQYF. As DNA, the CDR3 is TGTGCCAGCAGCCTCCTACCTAGCGGGAGGGCCGGGGAGACCCAGTACTTC.

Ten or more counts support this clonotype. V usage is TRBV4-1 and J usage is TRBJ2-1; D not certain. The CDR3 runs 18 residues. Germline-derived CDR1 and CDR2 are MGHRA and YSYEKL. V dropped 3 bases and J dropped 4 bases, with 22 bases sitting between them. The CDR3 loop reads CASSQQSFPASRYNEQFF. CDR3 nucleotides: TGCGCCAGCAGCCAGCAGAGTTTCCCCGCATCCCGATACAATGAGCAGTTCTTC.

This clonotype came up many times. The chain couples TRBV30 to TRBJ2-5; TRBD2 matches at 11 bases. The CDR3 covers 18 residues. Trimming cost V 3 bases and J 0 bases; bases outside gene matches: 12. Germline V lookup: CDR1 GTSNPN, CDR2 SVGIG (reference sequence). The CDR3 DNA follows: TGTGCCTGGAGAAACTGGCGTCTAGCGGGAGGAAACCAAGAGACCCAGTACTTC. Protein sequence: CAWRNWRLAGGNQETQYF. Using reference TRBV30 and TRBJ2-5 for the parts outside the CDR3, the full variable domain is SQTIHQWPATLVQPVGSPLSLECTVEGTSNPNLYWYRQAAGRGLQLLFYSVGIGQISSEVPQNLSASRPQDRQFILSSKKLLLSDSGFYLCAWRNWRLAGGNQETQYFGPGTRLLVL.

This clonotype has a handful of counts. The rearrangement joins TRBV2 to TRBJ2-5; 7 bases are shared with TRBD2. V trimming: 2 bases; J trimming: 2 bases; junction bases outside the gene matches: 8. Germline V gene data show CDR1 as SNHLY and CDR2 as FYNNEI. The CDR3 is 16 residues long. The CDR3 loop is CASSELGGVRQETQYF. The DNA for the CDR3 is TGTGCCAGCAGTGAATTGGGGGGGGTCCGACAAGAGACCCAGTACTTC.

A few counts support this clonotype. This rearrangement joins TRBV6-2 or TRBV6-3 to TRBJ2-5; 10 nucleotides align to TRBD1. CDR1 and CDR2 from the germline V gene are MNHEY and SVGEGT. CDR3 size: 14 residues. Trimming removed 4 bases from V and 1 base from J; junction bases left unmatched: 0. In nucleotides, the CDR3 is TGTGCCAGCAGTTGGACAGGGGGCCAAGAGACCCAGTACTTC. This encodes CASSWTGGQETQYF.

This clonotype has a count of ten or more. As DNA, the CDR3 is TGTGCCAGCAGCTTATCCACAGGGTCCGACGAGACCCAGTACTTC. This encodes CASSLSTGSDETQYF. The chain uses TRBV7-7 and TRBJ2-5; D perhaps matches TRBD1 (6 bases). CDR1 and CDR2 (germline): SSHAT, FNYEAQ (reference sequence). V lost 2 bases to trimming and J lost 5 bases, with 15 bases between them. The CDR3 is 15 residues long.

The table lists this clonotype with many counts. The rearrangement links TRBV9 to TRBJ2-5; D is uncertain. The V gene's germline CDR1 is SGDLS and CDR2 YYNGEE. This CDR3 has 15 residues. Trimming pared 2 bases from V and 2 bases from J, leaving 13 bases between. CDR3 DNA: TGTGCCAGCAGCGTCGGACCAATGGAACAAGAGACCCAGTACTTC. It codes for CASSVGPMEQETQYF.

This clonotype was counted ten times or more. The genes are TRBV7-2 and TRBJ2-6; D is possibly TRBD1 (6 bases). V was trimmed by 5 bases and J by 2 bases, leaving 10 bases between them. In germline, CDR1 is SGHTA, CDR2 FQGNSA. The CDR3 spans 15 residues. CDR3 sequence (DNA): TGTGCCAGCAGCCGGCCAGGGGCTGGGGCCAACGTCCTGACTTTC. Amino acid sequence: CASSRPGAGANVLTF. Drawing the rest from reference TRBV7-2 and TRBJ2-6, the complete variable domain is GAGVSQSPSNKVTEKGKDVELRCDPISGHTALYWYRQSLGQGLEFLIYFQGNSAPDKSGLPSDRFSAERTGGSVSTLTIQRTQQEDSAVYLCASSRPGAGANVLTFGAGSRLTVL.

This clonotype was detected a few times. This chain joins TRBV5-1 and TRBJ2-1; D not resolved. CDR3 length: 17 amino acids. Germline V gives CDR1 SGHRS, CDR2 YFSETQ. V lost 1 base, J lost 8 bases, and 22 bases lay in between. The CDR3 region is CASSLFGPYPSGDEQFF. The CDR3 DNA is TGCGCCAGCAGCTTGTTCGGCCCATACCCCTCGGGCGATGAGCAGTTCTTC.

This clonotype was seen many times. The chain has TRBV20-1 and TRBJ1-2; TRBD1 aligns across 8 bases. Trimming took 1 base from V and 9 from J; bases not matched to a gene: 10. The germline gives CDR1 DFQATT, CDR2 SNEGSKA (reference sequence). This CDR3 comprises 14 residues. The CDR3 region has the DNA TGCAGTGCTAGAGCAAACGGACAGGGAAGGAGCTACACCTTC. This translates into CSARANGQGRSYTF.

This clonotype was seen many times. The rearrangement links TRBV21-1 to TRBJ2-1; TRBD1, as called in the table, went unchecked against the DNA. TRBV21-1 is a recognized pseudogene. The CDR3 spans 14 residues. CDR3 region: CASSRPSMGDEQFF. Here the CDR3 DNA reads TGTGCCAGCAGCCGCCCGTCGATGGGGGATGAGCAGTTCTTC.

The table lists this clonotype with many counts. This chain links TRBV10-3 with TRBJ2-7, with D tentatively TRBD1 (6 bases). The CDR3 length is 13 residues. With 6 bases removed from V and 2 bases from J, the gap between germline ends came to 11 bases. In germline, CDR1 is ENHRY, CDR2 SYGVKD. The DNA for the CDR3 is TGTGCCATCAGGGGGGACACAGCCTACGAGCAGTACGTC. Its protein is CAIRGDTAYEQYV.

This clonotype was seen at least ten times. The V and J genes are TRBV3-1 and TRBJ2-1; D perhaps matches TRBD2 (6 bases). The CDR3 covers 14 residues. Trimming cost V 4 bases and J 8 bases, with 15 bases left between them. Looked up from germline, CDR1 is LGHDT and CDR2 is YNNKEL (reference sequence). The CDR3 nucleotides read TGTGCCAGCAGCCCCCCGACTAGTCGACATGAGCAGTTCTTC. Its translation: CASSPPTSRHEQFF.